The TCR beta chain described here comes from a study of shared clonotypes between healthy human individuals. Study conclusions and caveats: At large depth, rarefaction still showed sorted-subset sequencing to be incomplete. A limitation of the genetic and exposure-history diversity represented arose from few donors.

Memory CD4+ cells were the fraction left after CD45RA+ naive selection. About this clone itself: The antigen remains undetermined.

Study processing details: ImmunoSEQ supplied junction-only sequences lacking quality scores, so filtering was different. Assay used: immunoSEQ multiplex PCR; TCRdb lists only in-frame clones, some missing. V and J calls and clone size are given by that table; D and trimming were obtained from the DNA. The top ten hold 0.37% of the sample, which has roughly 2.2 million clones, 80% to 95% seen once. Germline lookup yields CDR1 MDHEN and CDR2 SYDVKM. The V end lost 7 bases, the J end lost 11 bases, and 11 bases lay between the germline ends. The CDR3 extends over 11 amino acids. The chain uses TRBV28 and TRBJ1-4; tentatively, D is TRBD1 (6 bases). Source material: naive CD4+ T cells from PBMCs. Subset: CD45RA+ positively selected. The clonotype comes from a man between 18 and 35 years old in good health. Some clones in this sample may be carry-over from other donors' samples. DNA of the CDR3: TGTGCCAGCAACAGCAGGGGCAAACTGTTTTTT. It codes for CASNSRGKLFF.